This entry lists 23 T cell receptor beta chains sequenced from one sample in a study of OX40 agonist ivuxolimab in advanced cancers. Libraries were prepared by immunoSEQ multiplex PCR; TCRdb keeps only in-frame clonotypes and omits some of them. The data hold tens of thousands of clones, with roughly nine tenths observed a single time. The sample in question was CD4+ or CD8+ T cells sorted from blood, obtained in a trial of the OX40 agonist ivuxolimab. The receptors were sampled from an adult with an advanced solid tumor such as melanoma, head and neck, liver or kidney cancer.

This clone was picked up one time. The chain recombines TRBV28 with TRBJ2-5, with D perhaps being TRBD1 or TRBD2 (5 bases each). V lost 10 bases and J lost 9, with 18 bases in between. CDR1 MDHEN and CDR2 SYDVKM come from the germline V gene. The CDR3 is made up of 12 amino acids. Here the CDR3 reads CATNRGPASQYF. Written as DNA, the CDR3 is TGTGCCACCAATCGGGGCCCGGCCTCCCAGTACTTC.

V is TRBV9 and J is TRBJ2-1; 8 positions match TRBD2. V trimming: 4 bases; J trimming: 3 bases; junction bases outside the gene matches: 6. This CDR3 spans 15 amino acids. Germline CDR1 and CDR2: SGDLS and YYNGEE. Here the CDR3 reads CASSTLRGGYNEQFF. CDR3 coding DNA: TGTGCCAGCAGCACCCTCCGGGGGGGCTACAATGAGCAGTTCTTC.

The rearrangement links TRBV7-7 to TRBJ2-1, with TRBD2 matching 10 bases. Trimming removed 5 bases from V and 4 bases from J; junction bases left unmatched: 5. Germline CDR1 reads SSHAT; CDR2 reads FNYEAQ (reference sequence). The CDR3 length is 15 residues. In DNA, the CDR3 is TGTGCCAGCAGCCGCAGGACTAGCGGATACAATGAGCAGTTCTTC. This sequence encodes CASSRRTSGYNEQFF. The variable domain in full, completed from reference TRBV7-7 and TRBJ2-1, reads GAGVSQSPRYKVTKRGQDVTLRCDPISSHATLYWYQQALGQGPEFLTYFNYEAQPDKSGLPSDRFSAERPEGSISTLTIQRTEQRDSAMYRCASSRRTSGYNEQFFGPGTRLTVL.

The gene calls are TRBV7-8 and TRBJ2-7; D tentatively reads TRBD1 or TRBD2 (5 bases each). Germline loops: CDR1 SGHVS, CDR2 FQNEAQ. Trimming removed 1 base at V and 2 bases at J, with 15 bases between. CDR3 length equals 16 residues. This CDR3 is CASSLEAPTGPYEQYF. The CDR3, as DNA: TGTGCCAGCAGCTTAGAGGCCCCCACGGGGCCCTACGAGCAGTACTTC.

Comment on this clone: This same CDR3 is encoded by further DNA sequences in the sample. V and J are TRBV7-9 and TRBJ1-5; no clear D. The CDR3 is made up of 13 amino acids. Germline values: CDR1 SEHNR, CDR2 FQNEAQ (reference sequence). Between the trimmed V and J ends, which lost 1 base and 7 bases, there was a span of 8 bases. CDR3 DNA: TGTGCCAGCAGCTTAGAAGGAAGGCAGCCCCAGCATTTT. Protein product: CASSLEGRQPQHF.

V is TRBV6-6 and J is TRBJ1-2; D is unclear. Germline V gives CDR1 MNHNY, CDR2 SVGAGI (reference sequence). Trimming removed 4 bases at V and 1 base at J, with 10 bases between. The CDR3 totals 14 residues. The CDR3: CASSSPVLNYGYTF. The DNA for the CDR3 is TGTGCCAGCAGTTCTCCAGTTCTTAACTATGGCTACACCTTC.

The chain recombines TRBV21-1 with TRBJ2-6; TRBD1, as called in the table, went unchecked against the DNA. TRBV21-1 is a listed pseudogene. This CDR3 has 16 amino acids. The DNA for the CDR3 is TGTGCCAGCAGCCGACAGGGGGCGGGTGGGGCCAACGTCCTGACTTTC. Amino acid sequence: CASSRQGAGGANVLTF.

V is TRBV7-8 and J is TRBJ2-5; no reliable D call. Looked up from germline, CDR1 is SGHVS and CDR2 is FQNEAQ. The CDR3 contains 13 residues. V was trimmed by 4 bases and J by 0 bases, leaving 6 bases between them. Here the CDR3 reads CASSWTYQETQYF. CDR3 bases: TGTGCCAGCAGCTGGACCTACCAAGAGACCCAGTACTTC.

V usage is TRBV5-4 and J usage is TRBJ2-2; TRBD2 aligns across 7 bases. Germline CDR1 and CDR2: SGHNT and YYREEE (reference sequence). Trimming took 7 bases from V and 3 from J; bases not matched to a gene: 9. CDR3 size: 15 residues. CDR3 DNA: TGTGCCAGCTCCGCGGGGGTCGGGGACACCGGGGAGCTGTTTTTT. Translating gives CASSAGVGDTGELFF.

This clone was seen only once. Other DNA sequences in the same sample also yield this CDR3. The CDR3 here is CASSLLAGTGELFF. The CDR3 nucleotides read TGTGCCAGCAGCTTGTTAGCGGGAACCGGGGAGCTGTTTTTT. This chain uses TRBV5-5 with TRBJ2-2, with TRBD2 matching 8 bases. The CDR3 runs 14 residues. CDR1 is SGHKS and CDR2 is YYEKEE in the germline V gene (reference sequence). V trimming: 1 base; J trimming: 5 bases; junction bases outside the gene matches: 1.

The V and J genes are TRBV19 and TRBJ1-1; unclear D gene. This CDR3 spans 12 amino acids. Germline values: CDR1 LNHDA, CDR2 SQIVND (reference sequence). V was trimmed by 3 bases and J by 3 bases, leaving 5 bases between them. The CDR3 DNA reads TGTGCCAGTAGTATGATTGACACTGAAGCTTTCTTT. Translating it yields CASSMIDTEAFF.

This clone was found once. This sequence joins TRBV19 and TRBJ1-1; D is perhaps TRBD1 (5 bases). Germline-derived CDR1 and CDR2 are LNHDA and SQIVND (reference sequence). The length of the CDR3 is 15 residues. V shed 1 base and J shed 3 bases, with 12 bases lying between them. The CDR3 region is CASSIVAGSDTEAFF. The CDR3 bases are TGTGCCAGTAGTATAGTTGCAGGGTCTGACACTGAAGCTTTCTTT. Drawing the rest from reference TRBV19 and TRBJ1-1, the complete variable domain is DGGITQSPKYLFRKEGQNVTLSCEQNLNHDAMYWYRQDPGQGLRLIYYSQIVNDFQKGDIAEGYSVSREKKESFPLTVTSAQKNPTAFYLCASSIVAGSDTEAFFGQGTRLTVV.

This clone was counted once. The V gene is TRBV5-8, the J gene TRBJ2-7; perhaps D is TRBD1 or TRBD2 (5 bases each). Between the trimmed V and J ends, which lost 6 bases and 0 bases, there was a span of 13 bases. This CDR3 has 14 residues. Looked up from germline, CDR1 is SGHTS and CDR2 is YDEGEE. The CDR3 nucleotides read TGTGCCAGCATCCGACCCGGGGCCTCCTACGAGCAGTACTTC. This gives the protein CASIRPGASYEQYF.

The chain is built from TRBV5-1 and TRBJ2-1, with 9 bases matching TRBD1. This CDR3 has 16 residues. The germline CDR1 and CDR2 sequences are SGHRS and YFSETQ. Losses at the gene ends were 0 bases for V and 7 bases for J; bases not matched to a gene: 8. The CDR3 DNA reads TGCGCCAGCAGCTTGGAATTAACAGGGGGCCGGAATGAGCAGTTCTTC. Protein sequence: CASSLELTGGRNEQFF.

The chain couples TRBV9 to TRBJ1-1; D remains ambiguous. Germline V gene sequence: CDR1 SGDLS, CDR2 YYNGEE. The V end lost 2 bases, the J end lost 6 bases, and 11 bases lay between the germline ends. CDR3 size: 13 residues. DNA of the CDR3: TGTGCCAGCAGCGTGACATTGGGGTCTGAAGCTTTCTTT. Encoded protein: CASSVTLGSEAFF.

The chain carries TRBV27 and TRBJ2-3; no definite D call. V shed 5 bases and J shed 2 bases, with 2 bases lying between them. The CDR3 is 11 residues long. CDR1 MNHEY and CDR2 SMNVEV come from the germline V gene (reference sequence). The chain's CDR3 is CASSDTDTQYF. CDR3 sequence (DNA): TGTGCCAGCAGTGACACAGATACGCAGTATTTT.

The chain combines TRBV6-1 with TRBJ2-2; perhaps D is TRBD1 or TRBD2 (6 bases each). Germline CDR1 MNHNS, CDR2 SASEGT. Trimming removed 10 bases at V and 6 bases at J, with 18 bases between. The CDR3 has 14 amino acids. The DNA of the CDR3 is TGTGCCACTTACAGGGAGGAATCCGCCGGGGAGCTGTTTTTT. This gives the protein CATYREESAGELFF.

This chain connects TRBV7-9 to TRBJ2-3; D gene uncertain. V lost 6 bases, J lost 2 bases, and 15 bases lay in between. Germline CDR1 and CDR2: SEHNR and FQNEAQ (reference sequence). This CDR3 is built from 15 residues. CDR3 region: CASRPENLATDTQYF. CDR3 nucleotides: TGTGCCAGCAGGCCGGAGAACTTAGCCACAGATACGCAGTATTTT.

The chain recombines TRBV6-1 with TRBJ1-1, with D unresolved. Trimming removed 8 bases at V and 7 bases at J, with 23 bases between. This CDR3 spans 15 amino acids. Germline CDR1 and CDR2: MNHNS and SASEGT. The CDR3 coding sequence is TGTGCCAGCTGGAGGGAAGGGCCCTACACTCTTGAAGCTTTCTTT. This encodes CASWREGPYTLEAFF.

There are a few counts of this clone. CDR3 loop: CASSLKSPGYTEAFF. The CDR3 nucleotides are TGTGCCAGCAGCTTAAAGTCCCCAGGATACACTGAAGCTTTCTTT. This chain uses TRBV7-8 with TRBJ1-1; D unclear. This CDR3 comprises 15 residues. In germline, CDR1 is SGHVS, CDR2 FQNEAQ. V dropped 2 bases and J dropped 3 bases, with 13 bases sitting between them.

The V gene is TRBV28, the J gene TRBJ1-1; weak D call: TRBD1 (5 bases). Trimming took off 4 bases at V and 5 bases at J, with 11 bases between the two ends. This CDR3 has 13 residues. CDR1 is MDHEN and CDR2 is SYDVKM in the germline V gene. The CDR3 spells CASSYGHQTEAFF. CDR3 nucleotide sequence: TGTGCCAGCAGTTACGGACATCAAACTGAAGCTTTCTTT.

This clone was counted only a few times. The chain combines TRBV21-1 with TRBJ2-1; the table's D call of TRBD1 was not tested on the DNA. TRBV21-1 is a listed pseudogene. This CDR3 has 15 amino acids. The CDR3 loop reads CASSKVRVAYNEQFF. For the CDR3, the DNA is TGTGCCAGCAGCAAAGTCAGGGTTGCCTACAATGAGCAGTTCTTC.

This clone was detected a few times. V usage is TRBV6-6 and J usage is TRBJ1-1, with 11 bases that match TRBD1. The CDR3 contains 16 residues. V lost 5 bases, J lost 1 base, and 6 bases stayed unmatched. CDR1 is MNHNY, CDR2 SVGAGI, per germline (reference sequence). CDR3 in DNA: TGTGCCAGCAGTCCGCAAGGACAGGGGGCGAACACTGAAGCTTTCTTT. Protein product: CASSPQGQGANTEAFF.